This entry lists 5 T cell receptor beta chains sequenced from one sample in a study of T cell changes during pregnancy in multiple sclerosis. Profiled with immunoSEQ multiplex PCR; TCRdb holds only in-frame clones, not every one. The table lists about 50,000 clones, about nine tenths of them singletons. The specimen comprised CD4+ T cells from peripheral blood mononuclear cells, sampled after pregnancy. The source is a female donor with multiple sclerosis, enrolled in a pregnancy study.

The chain carries TRBV14 and TRBJ2-3, with TRBD2 matching over 8 bases. Germline V gene data show CDR1 as SGHDN and CDR2 as FVKESK. The CDR3 spans 17 residues. Trimming removed 4 bases from V and 5 bases from J; junction bases left unmatched: 14. This CDR3 reads CASSRLAEAGARDTQYF. The CDR3 DNA follows: TGTGCCAGCAGCCGCCTAGCAGAAGCGGGAGCCAGAGATACGCAGTATTTT.

The chain is built from TRBV5-5 and TRBJ2-3; D possibly corresponds to TRBD1 (6 bases). Germline loops: CDR1 SGHKS, CDR2 YYEKEE (reference sequence). This CDR3 is 15 amino acids long. V was clipped by 4 bases and J by 6 bases, with 18 bases between them. The chain's CDR3 is CASSRRGGGADTQYF. CDR3 DNA sequence: TGTGCCAGCAGCCGCAGGGGTGGGGGCGCGGATACGCAGTATTTT.

This clone was seen just once. This chain links TRBV11-3 with TRBJ2-6; possible D gene TRBD2, 6 bases. This CDR3 is built from 19 residues. From germline, CDR1 is SGHNT and CDR2 YENEEA. Trimming took off 5 bases at V and 0 bases at J, with 20 bases between the two ends. The CDR3 is CASSNTGRFAASGANVLTF. The CDR3 DNA reads as TGTGCCAGCAGCAATACCGGGAGATTCGCGGCCTCTGGGGCCAACGTCCTGACTTTC.

The rearrangement uses TRBV7-2 and TRBJ1-3; D is unclear. CDR1 is SGHTA, CDR2 FQGNSA, per germline. The CDR3 is made up of 17 amino acids. V was shortened by 1 base and J by 0 bases, with 13 bases between the two germline ends. Written as DNA, the CDR3 is TGTGCCAGCAGCTTAGTTTCGTGGCAGTCCTCTGGAAACACCATATATTTT. Protein product: CASSLVSWQSSGNTIYF.

The chain carries TRBV5-6 and TRBJ1-3; 11 nucleotides line up with TRBD1. The CDR3 covers 14 residues. Germline trimming cut 4 bases from V and 10 bases from J; bases unmatched to any gene: 7. Germline V gene data show CDR1 as SGHDT and CDR2 as YYEEEE. CDR3 loop: CASSPRDRGRTIYF. CDR3 DNA: TGTGCCAGCAGCCCCCGGGACAGGGGGAGAACCATATATTTT.